A single sample gave rise to the 11 T cell receptor beta chains below, sequenced in a study of post-analysis software for immune sequencing data. Prepared libraries of TCR beta cDNA carried unique molecular identifiers. TCRdb recomputed calls from the PCR reads with MiXCR, one row per CDR3 protein. The sample yields 150,000 to 200,000 distinct CDR3 sequences, about 29% seen once. No antigens are known for them. Study results and limitations: A few TRBV segments occurring more often in patients than controls included TRBV5-6, TRBV5-1 and TRBV20-1.

The sample was blood. These receptors were collected from a girl aged 5-17 years with multiple sclerosis.

Only a few counts were recorded for this clonotype. A much larger clone differs by one base, so this may be a read error. V is TRBV29-1 and J is TRBJ2-5; no clear D gene. V was trimmed by 4 bases and J by 5 bases, leaving 17 bases between them. Germline values: CDR1 SQVTM, CDR2 ANQGSEA. There are 14 residues in the CDR3. The CDR3 nucleotides are TGCAGCGTTGTGGGCGGTCCGAAGGTGGAGACCCAGTACTTC. This codes for CSVVGGPKVETQYF.

This clonotype has only a few counts. This chain uses TRBV6-6 with TRBJ1-5, with D unclear. Germline V gene sequence: CDR1 MNHNY, CDR2 SVGAGI (reference sequence). The CDR3 runs to 12 residues. Trimming removed 6 bases at V and 9 bases at J, with 12 bases between. The CDR3: CASSRSPRPQHF. DNA of the CDR3: TGTGCCAGCAGCCGCTCTCCTCGGCCCCAGCATTTT.

V is TRBV7-9 and J is TRBJ2-1, with 8 bases identical to TRBD2. Germline CDR1 reads SEHNR; CDR2 reads FQNEAQ (reference sequence). J gave up 7 bases and V 5 bases, and 7 bases lay outside the gene matches. The CDR3 extends over 14 amino acids. The CDR3 region is CASSPGTRVNEQFF. The CDR3 nucleotides are TGTGCCAGCAGCCCCGGGACTAGAGTAAATGAGCAGTTCTTC.

At least ten counts were recorded for this clonotype. The junction departs from the called germline gene at one end, perhaps through a read error. This chain uses TRBV20-1 with TRBJ2-5, with D uncertain. The CDR3 is 13 residues long. The V gene's germline CDR1 is DFQATT and CDR2 SNEGSKA (reference sequence). This CDR3 is CSAGDWIQRAQYF. The CDR3 DNA reads TGCAGTGCTGGAGACTGGATCCAACGGGCCCAGTACTTC.

This clonotype was counted only a few times. The chain uses TRBV7-3 and TRBJ1-1; TRBD1 is a possible D gene (5 bases). This CDR3 has 11 residues. V lost 5 bases to trimming and J lost 7 bases, with 8 bases between them. The germline gives CDR1 SGHTA, CDR2 FQGTGA. CDR3 protein: CASSPGYEAFF. The CDR3 DNA follows: TGTGCCAGCAGCCCAGGGTATGAAGCTTTCTTT.

The CDR3 loop is CASSLGWGEAFF. The CDR3 DNA follows: TGTGCCAGCAGCTTAGGATGGGGGGAAGCTTTCTTT. The V gene is TRBV13, the J gene TRBJ1-1, with D perhaps TRBD1 (5 bases). CDR3 length: 12 residues. The V end was cut by 0 bases, the J end by 8 bases, with 7 bases between. Germline V gene lookup returns CDR1 PRHDT and CDR2 FYEKMQ (reference sequence).

This clonotype was observed a few times. The V and J genes are TRBV11-2 and TRBJ1-4; maybe TRBD1 (5 bases). The germline gives CDR1 SGHAT, CDR2 FQNNGV. This CDR3 spans 15 amino acids. V was trimmed by 7 bases and J by 3 bases, leaving 15 bases between them. The CDR3 nucleotides read TGTGCCAGCATCCGGGGGGTTTCCTCTAATGAAAAACTGTTTTTT. Encoded protein: CASIRGVSSNEKLFF.

This clonotype has ten or more counts. This chain joins TRBV5-4 and TRBJ2-3; D uncertain. The CDR3 is 12 amino acids. The V gene lost 0 bases and the J gene lost 7 bases, with 6 bases spanning the gap. Looked up from germline, CDR1 is SGHNT and CDR2 is YYREEE (reference sequence). DNA for the CDR3: TGTGCCAGCAGCTTGGGGGAATATACGCAGTATTTT. As protein: CASSLGEYTQYF.

This clonotype showed up just a few times. This chain connects TRBV12-3 or TRBV12-4 to TRBJ2-1, with D possibly matching TRBD2 (5 bases). This CDR3 has 15 amino acids. With 3 bases removed from V and 4 bases from J, the gap between germline ends came to 13 bases. CDR3 coding DNA: TGTGCCAGCAGTTTGGGGAGTGCAGGTTACAATGAGCAGTTCTTC. It yields the protein CASSLGSAGYNEQFF.

This clonotype was detected ten times or more. This rearrangement joins TRBV12-3 or TRBV12-4 to TRBJ2-7, with 8 bases lining up with TRBD2. With V trimmed by 5 bases and J by 5 bases, 11 bases remained unmatched. The CDR3 consists of 15 residues. Written as DNA, the CDR3 is TGTGCCAGCAGTGGGGGGGGCGGGAGGACCCACGAGCAGTACTTC. Translation: CASSGGGGRTHEQYF.

The sample holds many counts of this clonotype. DNA for the CDR3: TGTGCCAGCAGCCAAGATAGGGCTGGGAAAAACATTCAGTACTTC. Protein product: CASSQDRAGKNIQYF. The J gene is TRBJ2-4, the V gene TRBV4-2; no reliable D call. The CDR3 sequence is 15 residues long. The V gene lost 0 bases and the J gene lost 4 bases, with 10 bases spanning the gap. The V gene's germline CDR1 is LGHNA and CDR2 YNFKEQ.